These 23 T cell receptor beta chains were sequenced from one sample in a study of blood T cell repertoires in COVID-19. Repertoires were generated with immunoSEQ multiplex PCR, while TCRdb's copy carries only in-frame clones and drops some. The sample has 15,000 to 19,000 clones; around four fifths are singletons. The material sequenced was peripheral blood. These receptors were collected from a man older than 75 with active or convalescent COVID-19.

Only one count was recorded for this clone. The chain uses TRBV27 and TRBJ1-2; TRBD1 is a possible D gene (6 bases). Trimming cost V 5 bases and J 0 bases, with 13 bases left between them. The CDR3 is made up of 15 amino acids. CDR1 is MNHEY and CDR2 is SMNVEV in the germline V gene (reference sequence). The CDR3 DNA reads TGTGCCAGCAGTCCATCGGACAGAGCTAACTATGGCTACACCTTC. As protein: CASSPSDRANYGYTF.

This clone occurred once. The V gene is TRBV6-1, the J gene TRBJ2-3; tentative D call: TRBD1 (6 bases). V dropped 3 bases and J dropped 4 bases, with 14 bases sitting between them. This CDR3 has 15 residues. The V gene's germline CDR1 is MNHNS and CDR2 SASEGT. The CDR3 is CASSESEQGPDTQYF. As DNA, the CDR3 is TGTGCCAGCAGTGAGTCTGAACAGGGCCCAGATACGCAGTATTTT.

The gene calls are TRBV5-1 and TRBJ1-6; D might be TRBD1 (6 bases). V lost 0 bases and J 6 bases, leaving 10 bases between the germline ends. This CDR3 has 15 residues. Per germline, CDR1 SGHRS and CDR2 YFSETQ. In DNA, the CDR3 is TGCGCCAGCAGCTTGGTAGTAGGGGGTAATTCACCCCTCCACTTT. Residues: CASSLVVGGNSPLHF.

The rearrangement links TRBV15 to TRBJ2-3, with 8 bases fitting TRBD2. Per the germline V gene, CDR1 is LNHNV and CDR2 is YYDKDF (reference sequence). There are 18 residues in the CDR3. V was pared by 0 bases and J by 4 bases, with 12 bases of the junction left unmatched. In DNA form, the CDR3 reads TGTGCCACCAGCAGAGATGGCCCAGGAGCGGGGGCCGCAGATACGCAGTATTTT. Protein product: CATSRDGPGAGAADTQYF.

This chain joins TRBV6-4 and TRBJ1-5; TRBD1 might be the D (5 bases). The germline V gene encodes CDR1 MRHNA and CDR2 SNTAGT. V lost 0 bases and J lost 5, with 11 bases in between. CDR3 size: 15 residues. CDR3 nucleotides: TGTGCCAGCAGTGACTCGGCAGGGCCGCATCAGCCCCAGCATTTT. Translated, it gives CASSDSAGPHQPQHF.

The J gene is TRBJ2-3, the V gene TRBV5-4, with TRBD1 identical over 8 bases. Germline CDR1 and CDR2: SGHNT and YYREEE (reference sequence). The CDR3 spans 15 residues. V trimming: 5 bases; J trimming: 5 bases; junction bases outside the gene matches: 10. The chain's CDR3 is CASSTSTGVLDTQYF. Written as DNA, the CDR3 is TGTGCCAGCAGTACCTCGACAGGGGTTTTAGATACGCAGTATTTT. The full variable domain, its missing parts supplied by reference TRBV5-4 and TRBJ2-3, is ETGVTQSPTHLIKTRGQQVTLRCSSQSGHNTVSWYQQALGQGPQFIFQYYREEENGRGNFPPRFSGLQFPNYSSELNVNALELDDSALYLCASSTSTGVLDTQYFGPGTRLTVL.

This chain joins TRBV6-1 and TRBJ2-3; no definite D call. The CDR3 length is 15 residues. V gave up 1 base and J gave up 1 base, with 9 bases separating them. Germline V lookup: CDR1 MNHNS, CDR2 SASEGT. CDR3 coding DNA: TGTGCCAGCAGTGAAGGGTTAGTGGGCACAGATACGCAGTATTTT. Translation: CASSEGLVGTDTQYF.

The chain is built from TRBV5-4 and TRBJ1-4, with a possible D match to TRBD1 (5 bases). Trimming took off 4 bases at V and 8 bases at J, with 21 bases between the two ends. Germline values: CDR1 SGHNT, CDR2 YYREEE (reference sequence). The CDR3 sequence is 16 residues long. The CDR3 reads CASSRDGGSTREKLFF. In DNA form, the CDR3 reads TGTGCCAGCAGCCGGGACGGGGGGTCTACCCGGGAAAAACTGTTTTTT.

V is TRBV15 and J is TRBJ1-4; no definite D call. The length of the CDR3 is 15 residues. Germline V gene data show CDR1 as LNHNV and CDR2 as YYDKDF (reference sequence). The V gene lost 8 bases and the J gene lost 8 bases, with 21 bases spanning the gap. Here the CDR3 reads CATRSPGRSGEKLFF. In DNA form, the CDR3 reads TGTGCCACCCGGTCGCCGGGTAGGTCTGGAGAAAAACTGTTTTTT. The full variable domain, with the rest looked up from reference TRBV15 and TRBJ1-4, is DAMVIQNPRYQVTQFGKPVTLSCSQTLNHNVMYWYQQKSSQAPKLLFHYYDKDFNNEADTPDNFQSRRPNTSFCFLDIRSPGLGDTAMYLCATRSPGRSGEKLFFGSGTQLSVL.

V is TRBV7-3 and J is TRBJ2-7; the D is unclear. The germline V and J ends were trimmed by 5 bases and 7 bases, with 18 bases remaining between them. Germline CDR1 reads SGHTA; CDR2 reads FQGTGA. This CDR3 is 14 amino acids long. CDR3 in amino acids: CASSPHVNSGEQYF. CDR3 in DNA: TGTGCCAGCAGCCCCCACGTGAACAGTGGAGAGCAGTACTTC.

This clone was detected once. This chain connects TRBV19 to TRBJ1-5, with TRBD1 as a possible D gene (6 bases). CDR1 LNHDA and CDR2 SQIVND come from the germline V gene (reference sequence). The V gene lost 9 bases and the J gene lost 0 bases, with 15 bases spanning the gap. The CDR3 totals 15 residues. The CDR3 coding sequence is TGTGCCAGCAAAACAGGGAGTTATAGCAATCAGCCCCAGCATTTT. Its translation: CASKTGSYSNQPQHF.

The chain recombines TRBV12-5 with TRBJ2-7, with TRBD1 matching 12 bases. J gave up 3 bases and V 10 bases, and 4 bases lay outside the gene matches. In germline, CDR1 is LGHNT, CDR2 FRNRAP. This CDR3 spans 13 amino acids. The CDR3: CAMGTGGDYEQYF. Written as DNA, the CDR3 is TGTGCTATGGGGACAGGGGGCGACTACGAGCAGTACTTC.

J is TRBJ1-6 and V is TRBV28; no clear D. V was clipped by 2 bases and J by 10 bases, with 15 bases between them. From germline, CDR1 is MDHEN and CDR2 SYDVKM. There are 15 residues in the CDR3. The CDR3 region has the DNA TGTGCCAGCAGTTTAGACAAGGGTCGGAGGTCACCCCTCCACTTT. Translation gives CASSLDKGRRSPLHF.

The chain has TRBV5-6 and TRBJ1-2; the match to TRBD1 covers 8 bases. This CDR3 is 16 amino acids long. Germline CDR1 SGHDT, CDR2 YYEEEE. V gave up 3 bases and J gave up 6 bases; unmatched junction bases: 13. Written as DNA, the CDR3 is TGTGCCAGCAGCTGGGGAGGACAGGGACCAGGGAATGGCTACACCTTC. Translated: CASSWGGQGPGNGYTF.

The V and J genes are TRBV4-1 and TRBJ2-2; a weak D match, TRBD2 (5 bases). This CDR3 is 16 amino acids long. CDR1 is MGHRA, CDR2 YSYEKL, per germline. Trimming took 1 base from V and 3 from J, leaving 12 bases between them. CDR3 DNA sequence: TGCGCCAGCAGCCAAGTGAGCGGCGGGTACACCGGGGAGCTGTTTTTT. This encodes CASSQVSGGYTGELFF.

V usage is TRBV5-1 and J usage is TRBJ2-1, with 9 bases that match TRBD2. CDR1 and CDR2 from the germline V gene are SGHRS and YFSETQ. J gave up 4 bases and V 0 bases, and 2 bases lay outside the gene matches. CDR3 length: 15 amino acids. This CDR3 reads CASSLVAGGYNEQFF. The CDR3 coding sequence is TGCGCCAGCAGCTTGGTGGCGGGGGGGTACAATGAGCAGTTCTTC. Complete variable domain (other parts from reference TRBV5-1 and TRBJ2-1): KAGVTQTPRYLIKTRGQQVTLSCSPISGHRSVSWYQQTPGQGLQFLFEYFSETQRNKGNFPGRFSGRQFSNSRSEMNVSTLELGDSALYLCASSLVAGGYNEQFFGPGTRLTVL.

The chain uses TRBV19 and TRBJ1-4; 8 nucleotides match TRBD1. CDR3 size: 14 residues. V lost 6 bases, J lost 9 bases, and 9 bases stayed unmatched. Germline V CDR1 and CDR2: LNHDA, SQIVND (reference sequence). The CDR3 DNA reads as TGTGCCAGTAGCCAGACAGGGGCAGACAAAAAACTGTTTTTT. Translating gives CASSQTGADKKLFF.

The chain has TRBV7-8 and TRBJ2-1, with D perhaps matching TRBD2 (6 bases). The CDR3 is made up of 16 amino acids. Germline CDR1 reads SGHVS; CDR2 reads FQNEAQ. The V gene lost 5 bases and the J gene lost 7 bases, with 21 bases spanning the gap. The CDR3 region is CASSPNSAGGVNEQFF. The CDR3, as DNA: TGTGCCAGCAGCCCAAACAGCGCCGGGGGAGTAAATGAGCAGTTCTTC. Looking up the rest from reference TRBV7-8 and TRBJ2-1 gives the full variable domain: GAGVSQSPRYKVAKRGQDVALRCDPISGHVSLFWYQQALGQGPEFLTYFQNEAQLDKSGLPSDRFFAERPEGSVSTLKIQRTQQEDSAVYLCASSPNSAGGVNEQFFGPGTRLTVL.

This CDR3 is CASSQGASGGLNEQFF. CDR3 DNA sequence: TGTGCCAGCAGCCAAGGGGCTAGCGGGGGTCTGAATGAGCAGTTCTTC. The V gene is TRBV4-2, the J gene TRBJ2-1; TRBD2 aligns across 10 bases. CDR1 is LGHNA and CDR2 is YNFKEQ in the germline V gene. The CDR3 sequence is 16 residues long. V dropped 1 base and J dropped 7; count of bases not matched to a gene: 7.

The V call is TRBV30, the J call TRBJ1-2, with TRBD1 matching over 9 bases. The V gene's germline CDR1 is GTSNPN and CDR2 SVGIG (reference sequence). With V trimmed by 3 bases and J by 1 base, 6 bases remained unmatched. The CDR3 contains 15 residues. The CDR3 DNA follows: TGTGCCTGGAGCCGGGACAGGGCAATTAACTATGGCTACACCTTC. It is translated as CAWSRDRAINYGYTF.

The chain uses TRBV15 and TRBJ2-1; 9 bases match TRBD1. J was trimmed by 6 bases and V by 3 bases; bases with no gene match: 6. The CDR3 is made up of 15 amino acids. Per the germline V gene, CDR1 is LNHNV and CDR2 is YYDKDF (reference sequence). As DNA, the CDR3 is TGTGCCACCAGCAGGGGACAGGGCGATCGCAATGAGCAGTTCTTC. It specifies CATSRGQGDRNEQFF.

The V gene is TRBV7-3, the J gene TRBJ2-2, with 8 bases identical to TRBD2. This CDR3 spans 16 amino acids. V gave up 5 bases and J gave up 6 bases; unmatched junction bases: 11. The germline V gene has CDR1 SGHTA and CDR2 FQGTGA. CDR3 residues: CASSGGGTTAPGELFF. The CDR3 DNA is TGTGCCAGCAGCGGCGGGGGGACTACAGCCCCCGGGGAGCTGTTTTTT.

This chain's CDR3 is CASSIVGGGPNEKLFF. In DNA, the CDR3 is TGTGCCAGTAGTATAGTTGGGGGGGGCCCTAATGAAAAACTGTTTTTT. The rearrangement joins TRBV19 to TRBJ1-4; possibly TRBD1 for D (6 bases). The CDR3 consists of 16 residues. Germline V gene lookup returns CDR1 LNHDA and CDR2 SQIVND (reference sequence). The V and J ends lost 1 base and 3 bases respectively, with 12 bases between them. The full variable domain, rest sourced from reference TRBV19 and TRBJ1-4, is DGGITQSPKYLFRKEGQNVTLSCEQNLNHDAMYWYRQDPGQGLRLIYYSQIVNDFQKGDIAEGYSVSREKKESFPLTVTSAQKNPTAFYLCASSIVGGGPNEKLFFGSGTQLSVL.